Shown below are 14 T cell receptor beta chains from a single sample sequenced in a study of blood T cell repertoires in COVID-19. Clones were read by immunoSEQ multiplex PCR, and TCRdb kept only the in-frame ones, dropping some. The sample includes tens of thousands of clones, roughly 85% seen only once; the top ten take roughly 32%. The sequencing input was peripheral blood. These receptors were obtained from a human donor in a cohort sampled during active COVID-19.

This clone was counted only a few times. V and J are TRBV5-1 and TRBJ1-4; D may be TRBD1 (6 bases). Germline loops: CDR1 SGHRS, CDR2 YFSETQ. Trimming stripped 4 bases from V and 7 bases from J, with 20 bases between. This CDR3 has 16 amino acids. CDR3 residues: CASSPEVGARGEKLFF. In DNA, the CDR3 is TGCGCCAGCAGCCCTGAGGTAGGCGCCAGGGGTGAAAAACTGTTTTTT.

V is TRBV5-1 and J is TRBJ2-7; 9 nucleotides line up with TRBD1. The germline V gene has CDR1 SGHRS and CDR2 YFSETQ. V shed 0 bases and J 1 base; nucleotides not matched to a gene: 11. The CDR3 runs 18 residues. This CDR3 reads CASSLGLGTGPSSYEQYF. In DNA form, the CDR3 reads TGCGCCAGCAGCTTGGGTCTAGGGACAGGGCCATCTTCCTACGAGCAGTACTTC.

The chain employs TRBV6-5 and TRBJ2-7; TRBD1 aligns across 9 bases. CDR1 is MNHEY, CDR2 SVGAGI, per germline. Trimming cost V 5 bases and J 5 bases; bases outside gene matches: 7. This CDR3 spans 14 amino acids. The CDR3 nucleotides read TGTGCCAGCAGTCCCCGGGACAGGGAACACGAGCAGTACTTC. Translating gives CASSPRDREHEQYF.

The chain recombines TRBV18 with TRBJ2-7; the D gene is possibly TRBD1 (5 bases). Between the trimmed V and J ends, which lost 6 bases and 6 bases, there was a span of 18 bases. The CDR3 contains 14 residues. Germline loops: CDR1 KGHSH, CDR2 LQKENI. The CDR3 spells CASSTVGQGGEQYF. CDR3 DNA: TGTGCCAGCTCCACCGTTGGGCAGGGCGGCGAGCAGTACTTC.

The rearrangement links TRBV6-2 or TRBV6-3 to TRBJ1-1; possible D gene TRBD1, 6 bases. Trimming stripped 6 bases from V and 1 base from J, with 9 bases between. Per the germline V gene, CDR1 is MNHEY and CDR2 is SVGEGT. This CDR3 is 13 amino acids long. For the CDR3, the DNA is TGTGCCAGCAGCAGGGGACAGAACACTGAAGCTTTCTTT. Translating gives CASSRGQNTEAFF.

The CDR3 reads CAWSVGATGLQPQHF. Here the CDR3 DNA reads TGTGCCTGGAGTGTAGGTGCTACAGGGCTCCAGCCCCAGCATTTT. V is TRBV30 and J is TRBJ1-5; a possible D gene is TRBD1 (6 bases). The CDR3 covers 15 residues. Trimming cost V 0 bases and J 7 bases, with 16 bases left between them. Per germline, CDR1 GTSNPN and CDR2 SVGIG (reference sequence).

The chain combines TRBV3-1 (or the pseudogene TRBV3-2) with TRBJ2-4; TRBD2 might be the D (5 bases). Between the trimmed V and J ends, which lost 0 bases and 3 bases, there was a span of 12 bases. CDR3 length: 16 amino acids. Germline values: CDR1 LGHDT, CDR2 YNNKEL (reference sequence). CDR3: CASSQDSQRIKNIQYF. The CDR3 nucleotides read TGTGCCAGCAGCCAAGATAGCCAGCGGATCAAAAACATTCAGTACTTC.

The chain is built from TRBV6-1 and TRBJ2-5, with 7 bases aligning to TRBD2. This CDR3 has 14 residues. Trimming at V came to 2 bases and at J to 5 bases, leaving 5 bases not matched to a gene. CDR1 and CDR2 from the germline V gene are MNHNS and SASEGT. In DNA, the CDR3 is TGTGCCAGCAGTGAATGGGAGGGTTGGGAGACCCAGTACTTC. It specifies CASSEWEGWETQYF.

The chain carries TRBV4-1 and TRBJ2-7; 8 nucleotides agree with TRBD2. The CDR3 spans 17 residues. V was clipped by 3 bases and J by 4 bases; unmatched bases: 14. Germline V CDR1 and CDR2: MGHRA, YSYEKL. The chain's CDR3 is CASSQSRTPGGQYEQYF. The CDR3 region has the DNA TGCGCCAGCAGCCAGAGTAGGACACCGGGAGGGCAATACGAGCAGTACTTC.

This clone was counted between two and nine times. Within the sample, other DNA sequences also encode this same CDR3. V gene TRBV28 combines with J gene TRBJ2-7; 10 nucleotides align to TRBD2. Looked up from germline, CDR1 is MDHEN and CDR2 is SYDVKM. V shed 2 bases, J shed 1 base, and the junction held 2 bases outside the gene matches. This CDR3 has 15 residues. Here the CDR3 DNA reads TGTGCCAGCAGTTTAGCAGCGGGAGGGTCCTACGAGCAGTACTTC. It encodes CASSLAAGGSYEQYF.

V gene TRBV5-1 combines with J gene TRBJ2-1, with 13 bases lining up with TRBD2. The CDR3 totals 15 residues. Looked up from germline, CDR1 is SGHRS and CDR2 is YFSETQ. V was clipped by 4 bases and J by 7 bases; unmatched bases: 5. The CDR3 DNA follows: TGCGCCAGCAGCGCGGGACTAGCGGGGTGGAATGAGCAGTTCTTC. Translating gives CASSAGLAGWNEQFF. Drawing the rest from reference TRBV5-1 and TRBJ2-1, the complete variable domain is KAGVTQTPRYLIKTRGQQVTLSCSPISGHRSVSWYQQTPGQGLQFLFEYFSETQRNKGNFPGRFSGRQFSNSRSEMNVSTLELGDSALYLCASSAGLAGWNEQFFGPGTRLTVL.

J is TRBJ2-5 and V is TRBV10-1; the match to TRBD1 covers 9 bases. Germline-derived CDR1 and CDR2 are WNHNN and SYGVQD (reference sequence). V shed 6 bases, J shed 4 bases, and the junction held 18 bases outside the gene matches. There are 18 residues in the CDR3. CDR3 sequence: CASSEGRDRVRLGETQYF. For the CDR3, the DNA is TGCGCCAGCAGCGAGGGACGGGACAGGGTACGCCTCGGAGAGACCCAGTACTTC.

The chain links TRBV11-3 to TRBJ1-1; D call uncertain. The CDR3 runs 14 residues. Trimming removed 1 base from V and 1 base from J, with 7 bases in between. Germline V gives CDR1 SGHNT, CDR2 YENEEA. This CDR3 reads CASSLGTGNTEAFF. The CDR3 bases are TGTGCCAGCAGCTTAGGAACCGGGAACACTGAAGCTTTCTTT.

This chain uses TRBV28 with TRBJ2-7; D may be TRBD2 (5 bases). Trimming took 6 bases from V and 3 from J, leaving 9 bases between them. Per germline, CDR1 MDHEN and CDR2 SYDVKM. The CDR3 covers 12 residues. CDR3 DNA: TGTGCCAGCAGCTTGGACTTCTACGAGCAGTACTTC. Translating gives CASSLDFYEQYF.